The present entry profiles one TCR beta chain with its context. The antigen is not known. This sample stems from a study of cytomegalovirus exposure and HLA in healthy donors. Study-wide results and caveats: For most TCR beta V segments, an earlier analysis put the productive rate at about 87% or about 30% of the time.

Amplification used 60 Vbeta primers and 13 Jbeta primers. The repertoire was sequenced with immunoSEQ multiplex PCR; TCRdb's copy has only in-frame clones and lacks some. Its clone listing holds some 120,000 clones. The CDR3 consists of 18 residues. Germline CDR1 and CDR2: LNHDA and SQIVND (reference sequence). The J segment lost 1 base and the V segment lost 3 bases, leaving 10 bases of the junction unmatched. This sequence was found in a man in his forties in good health and CMV-seropositive. The sample comprised PBMCs. The chain joins TRBV19 to TRBJ1-1; 11 nucleotides align to TRBD1. The CDR3 protein is CASSMLIGTGGGNTEAFF. CDR3 DNA sequence: TGTGCCAGTAGTATGTTGATTGGGACAGGGGGGGGGAACACTGAAGCTTTCTTT.